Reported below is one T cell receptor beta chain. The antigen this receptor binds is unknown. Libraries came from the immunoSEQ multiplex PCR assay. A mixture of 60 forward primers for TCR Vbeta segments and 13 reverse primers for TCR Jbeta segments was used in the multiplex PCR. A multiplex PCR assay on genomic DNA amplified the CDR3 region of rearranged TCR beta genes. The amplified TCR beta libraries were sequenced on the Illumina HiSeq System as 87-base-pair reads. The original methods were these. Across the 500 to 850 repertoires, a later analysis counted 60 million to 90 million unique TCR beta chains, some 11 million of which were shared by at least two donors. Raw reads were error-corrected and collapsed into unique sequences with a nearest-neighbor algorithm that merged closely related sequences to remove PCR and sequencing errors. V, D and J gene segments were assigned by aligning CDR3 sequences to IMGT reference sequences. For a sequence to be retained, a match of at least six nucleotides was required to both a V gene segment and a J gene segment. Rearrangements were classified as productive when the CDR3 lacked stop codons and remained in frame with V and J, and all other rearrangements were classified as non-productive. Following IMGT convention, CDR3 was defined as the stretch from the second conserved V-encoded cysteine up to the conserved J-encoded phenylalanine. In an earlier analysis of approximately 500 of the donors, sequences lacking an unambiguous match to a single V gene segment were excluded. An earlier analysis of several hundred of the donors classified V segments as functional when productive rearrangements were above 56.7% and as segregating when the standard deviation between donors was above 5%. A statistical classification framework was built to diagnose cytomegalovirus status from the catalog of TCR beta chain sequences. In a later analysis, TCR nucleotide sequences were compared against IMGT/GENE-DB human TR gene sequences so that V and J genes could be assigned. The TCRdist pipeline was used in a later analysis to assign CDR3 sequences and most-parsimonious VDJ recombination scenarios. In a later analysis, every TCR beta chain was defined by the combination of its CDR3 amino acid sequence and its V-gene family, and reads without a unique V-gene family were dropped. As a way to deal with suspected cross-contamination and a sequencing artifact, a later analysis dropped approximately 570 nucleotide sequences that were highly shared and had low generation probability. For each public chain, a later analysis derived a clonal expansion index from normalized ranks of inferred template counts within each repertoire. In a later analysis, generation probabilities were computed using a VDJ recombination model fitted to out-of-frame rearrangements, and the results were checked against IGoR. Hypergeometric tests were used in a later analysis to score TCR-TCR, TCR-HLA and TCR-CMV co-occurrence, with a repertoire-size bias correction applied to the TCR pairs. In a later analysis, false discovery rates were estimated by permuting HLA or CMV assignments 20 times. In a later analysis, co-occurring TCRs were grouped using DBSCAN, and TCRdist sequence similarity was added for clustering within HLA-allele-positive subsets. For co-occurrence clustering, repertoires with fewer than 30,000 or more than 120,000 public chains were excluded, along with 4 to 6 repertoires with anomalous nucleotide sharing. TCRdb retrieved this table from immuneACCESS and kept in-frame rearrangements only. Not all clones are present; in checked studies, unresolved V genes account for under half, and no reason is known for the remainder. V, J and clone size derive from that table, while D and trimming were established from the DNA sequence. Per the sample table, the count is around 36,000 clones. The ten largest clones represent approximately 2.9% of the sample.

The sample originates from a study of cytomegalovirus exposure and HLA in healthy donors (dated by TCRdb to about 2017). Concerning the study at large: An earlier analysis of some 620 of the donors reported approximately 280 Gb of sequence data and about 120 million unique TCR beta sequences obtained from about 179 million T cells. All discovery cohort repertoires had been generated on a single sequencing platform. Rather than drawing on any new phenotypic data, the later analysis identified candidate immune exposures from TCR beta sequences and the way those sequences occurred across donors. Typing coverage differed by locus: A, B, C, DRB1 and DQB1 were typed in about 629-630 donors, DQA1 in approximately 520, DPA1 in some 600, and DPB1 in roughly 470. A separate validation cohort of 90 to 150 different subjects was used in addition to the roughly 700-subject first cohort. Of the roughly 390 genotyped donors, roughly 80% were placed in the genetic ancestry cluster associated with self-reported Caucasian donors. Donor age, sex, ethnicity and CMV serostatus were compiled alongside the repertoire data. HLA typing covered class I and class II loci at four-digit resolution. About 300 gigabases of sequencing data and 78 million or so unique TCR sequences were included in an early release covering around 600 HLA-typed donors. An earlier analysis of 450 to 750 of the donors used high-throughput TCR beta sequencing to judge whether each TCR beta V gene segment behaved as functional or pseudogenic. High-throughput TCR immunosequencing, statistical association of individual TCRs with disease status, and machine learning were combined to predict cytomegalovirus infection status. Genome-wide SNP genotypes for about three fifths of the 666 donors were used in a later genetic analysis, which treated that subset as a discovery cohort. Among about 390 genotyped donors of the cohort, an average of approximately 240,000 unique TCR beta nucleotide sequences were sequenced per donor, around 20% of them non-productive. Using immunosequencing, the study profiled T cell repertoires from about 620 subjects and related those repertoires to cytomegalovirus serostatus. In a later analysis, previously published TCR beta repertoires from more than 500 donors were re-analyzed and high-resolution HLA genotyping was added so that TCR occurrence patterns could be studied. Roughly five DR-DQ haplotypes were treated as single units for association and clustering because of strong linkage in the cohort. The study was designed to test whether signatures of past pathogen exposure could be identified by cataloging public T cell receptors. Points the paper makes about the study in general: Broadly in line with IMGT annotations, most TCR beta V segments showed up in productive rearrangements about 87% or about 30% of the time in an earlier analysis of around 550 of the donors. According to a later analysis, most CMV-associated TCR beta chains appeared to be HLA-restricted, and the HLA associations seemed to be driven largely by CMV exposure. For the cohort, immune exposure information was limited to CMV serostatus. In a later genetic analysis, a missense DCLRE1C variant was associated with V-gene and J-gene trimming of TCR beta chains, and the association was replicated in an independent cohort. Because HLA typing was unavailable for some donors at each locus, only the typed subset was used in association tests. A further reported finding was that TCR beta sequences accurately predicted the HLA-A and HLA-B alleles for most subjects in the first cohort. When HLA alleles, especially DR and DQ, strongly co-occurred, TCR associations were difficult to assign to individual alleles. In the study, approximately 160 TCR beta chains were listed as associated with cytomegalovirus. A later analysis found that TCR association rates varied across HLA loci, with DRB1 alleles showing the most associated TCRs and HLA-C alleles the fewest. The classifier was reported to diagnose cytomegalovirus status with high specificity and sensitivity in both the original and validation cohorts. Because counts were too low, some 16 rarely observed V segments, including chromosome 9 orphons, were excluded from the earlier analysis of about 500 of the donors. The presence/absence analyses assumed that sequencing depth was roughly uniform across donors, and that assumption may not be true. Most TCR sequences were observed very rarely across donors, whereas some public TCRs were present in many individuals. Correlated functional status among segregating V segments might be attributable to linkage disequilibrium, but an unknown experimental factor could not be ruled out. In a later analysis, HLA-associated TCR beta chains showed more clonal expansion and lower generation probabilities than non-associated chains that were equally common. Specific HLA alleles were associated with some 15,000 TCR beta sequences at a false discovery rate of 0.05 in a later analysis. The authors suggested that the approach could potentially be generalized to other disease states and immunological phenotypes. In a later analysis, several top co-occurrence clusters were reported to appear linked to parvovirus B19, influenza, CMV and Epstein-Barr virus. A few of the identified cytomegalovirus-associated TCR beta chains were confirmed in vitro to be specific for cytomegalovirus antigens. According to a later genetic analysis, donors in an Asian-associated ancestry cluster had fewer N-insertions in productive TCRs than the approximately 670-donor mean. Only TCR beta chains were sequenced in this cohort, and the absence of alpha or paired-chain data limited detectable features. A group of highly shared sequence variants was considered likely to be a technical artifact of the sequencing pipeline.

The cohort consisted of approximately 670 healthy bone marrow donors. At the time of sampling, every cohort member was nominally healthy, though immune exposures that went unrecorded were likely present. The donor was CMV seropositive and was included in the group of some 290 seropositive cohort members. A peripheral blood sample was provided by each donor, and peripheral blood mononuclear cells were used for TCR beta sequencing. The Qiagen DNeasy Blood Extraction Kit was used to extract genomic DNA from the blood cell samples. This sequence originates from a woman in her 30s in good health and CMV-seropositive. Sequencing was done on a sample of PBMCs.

CDR3 protein: CASSLNGGSQETQYF. The bases read TGCGCCAGCAGCTTGAACGGGGGGTCCCAAGAGACCCAGTACTTC. Rearrangement joined TRBV5-1 to TRBJ2-5, with 7 bases in between that match TRBD2. From its cysteine to its phenylalanine, the CDR3 spans 15 amino acids. Just the 45-base CDR3 DNA is kept, in frame starting at base 1. The V end gives up 1 base and the J end 1 base, leaving 4 bases in the junction not matched to a gene. CDR1 and CDR2, looked up from the germline V gene, are SGHRS and YFSETQ.